These T cell receptor beta chains were read from a single sample in a study of blood T cell repertoires in COVID-19. The table came from immunoSEQ multiplex PCR; TCRdb's copy has only in-frame clones and leaves some out. Altogether approximately 470,000 clones are present, 80% to 90% being singletons, with the ten largest covering 3% to 4%. Sequenced input: peripheral blood. The receptors here all came from a human donor in a cohort sampled during active COVID-19. CDR3s include the opening cysteine and the closing phenylalanine or tryptophan. A D gene is named only where the DNA matches it firmly. Where a row states a size, it is once, few, many or the class of an expanded clone; other rows omit it.

v_gene: TRBV7-2
d_gene: NA
j_gene: TRBJ1-3
abundance: NA
CDR3aa: CASSSDRYSGNTIYF
CDR3nt: TGTGCCAGCAGCTCGGACAGATACTCTGGAAACACCATATATTTT

v_gene: TRBV3-1/TRBV3-2
d_gene: TRBD2
j_gene: TRBJ2-5
abundance: NA
CDR3aa: CASSQDGTSGSWQETQYF
CDR3nt: TGTGCCAGCAGCCAAGATGGGACTAGCGGGAGTTGGCAAGAGACCCAGTACTTC

v_gene: TRBV20-1
d_gene: NA
j_gene: TRBJ2-1
abundance: NA
CDR3aa: CSASKGSRDNEQFF
CDR3nt: TGCAGTGCTAGTAAGGGGTCTCGGGACAATGAGCAGTTCTTC

v_gene: TRBV28
d_gene: TRBD1
j_gene: TRBJ2-6
abundance: NA
CDR3aa: CASSSQGAGANVLTF
CDR3nt: TGTGCCAGCAGTTCACAGGGGGCTGGGGCCAACGTCCTGACTTTC

v_gene: TRBV28
d_gene: TRBD1
j_gene: TRBJ2-7
abundance: NA
CDR3aa: CASSTPGQGTYEQYF
CDR3nt: TGTGCCAGCAGTACCCCGGGACAGGGGACCTACGAGCAGTACTTC

v_gene: TRBV5-8
d_gene: TRBD2
j_gene: TRBJ2-7
abundance: NA
CDR3aa: CASRLAGWQYF
CDR3nt: TGTGCCAGCAGACTAGCGGGATGGCAGTACTTC

v_gene: TRBV5-1
d_gene: NA
j_gene: TRBJ1-1
abundance: NA
CDR3aa: CASSSTGTTSEAFF
CDR3nt: TGCGCCAGCAGCTCCACCGGGACTACCTCTGAAGCTTTCTTT

v_gene: TRBV6-5
d_gene: NA
j_gene: TRBJ1-1
abundance: NA
CDR3aa: CASSYSIGTFGGAFF
CDR3nt: TGTGCCAGCAGTTACTCGATAGGCACTTTTGGAGGAGCTTTCTTT

v_gene: TRBV5-4
d_gene: NA
j_gene: TRBJ1-2
abundance: NA
CDR3aa: CASSSGGVGLSGYTF
CDR3nt: TGTGCCAGCAGCTCAGGAGGGGTGGGGTTGAGTGGCTACACCTTC

v_gene: TRBV7-3
d_gene: TRBD2
j_gene: TRBJ2-5
abundance: once
CDR3aa: CASSSPVVGTGGRETQYF
CDR3nt: TGTGCCAGCAGCTCCCCGGTCGTTGGTACGGGAGGGCGAGAGACCCAGTACTTC

v_gene: TRBV5-8
d_gene: NA
j_gene: TRBJ2-7
abundance: NA
CDR3aa: CASSRHPGSHYEQYF
CDR3nt: TGTGCCAGCAGCCGACACCCAGGATCACACTACGAGCAGTACTTC

v_gene: TRBV19
d_gene: NA
j_gene: TRBJ1-1
abundance: few
CDR3aa: CASSHLGAGPEAFF
CDR3nt: TGTGCCAGTAGCCATTTAGGGGCCGGGCCTGAAGCTTTCTTT

v_gene: TRBV19
d_gene: TRBD1
j_gene: TRBJ1-3
abundance: NA
CDR3aa: CASSMGQSSGNTIYF
CDR3nt: TGTGCCAGTAGTATGGGACAGAGCTCTGGAAACACCATATATTTT

v_gene: TRBV9
d_gene: TRBD1
j_gene: TRBJ1-2
abundance: once
CDR3aa: CASSGTGVGYTF
CDR3nt: TGTGCCAGCAGCGGGACAGGGGTTGGCTACACCTTC

v_gene: TRBV3-1/TRBV3-2
d_gene: NA
j_gene: TRBJ2-5
abundance: few
CDR3aa: CASSPGGGETQYF
CDR3nt: TGTGCCAGCAGCCCAGGAGGAGGCGAGACCCAGTACTTC

v_gene: TRBV6-1
d_gene: NA
j_gene: TRBJ1-2
abundance: NA
CDR3aa: CASSEGARNYGYTF
CDR3nt: TGTGCCAGCAGTGAAGGTGCCAGGAACTATGGCTACACCTTC

v_gene: TRBV2
d_gene: TRBD1
j_gene: TRBJ2-7
abundance: once
CDR3aa: CASSIRDRGDEQYF
CDR3nt: TGTGCCAGCAGTATCCGGGACAGGGGCGACGAGCAGTACTTC

v_gene: TRBV7-9
d_gene: TRBD2
j_gene: TRBJ2-1
abundance: NA
CDR3aa: CASSLDLASGREEQFF
CDR3nt: TGTGCCAGCAGCTTGGATCTAGCTAGCGGGAGGGAAGAGCAGTTCTTC

v_gene: TRBV15
d_gene: TRBD1
j_gene: TRBJ1-2
abundance: NA
CDR3aa: CATSRTGDGYTF
CDR3nt: TGTGCCACCAGCAGGACAGGGGACGGCTACACCTTC

v_gene: TRBV7-2
d_gene: NA
j_gene: TRBJ2-1
abundance: NA
CDR3aa: CADSASSYNEQFF
CDR3nt: TGTGCCGATTCTGCCAGCTCCTACAATGAGCAGTTCTTC